Listed below are T cell receptor beta chains from one sample, sequenced in a study of vaccination effects on CD4 cells after COVID-19. Antigens of these TCRs are unknown. Libraries were prepared by immunoSEQ multiplex PCR; TCRdb keeps only in-frame clonotypes and omits some of them. The sample lists around 25,000 clones, approximately 80% seen once, with roughly 21% in the top ten. The sequences come from CD4+ T cells from PBMCs cultured with HCoV-NL63 spike peptides, collected before COVID-19 vaccination. The receptor set was obtained from a human donor who had a prior SARS-CoV-2 infection. The CDR3 runs from the conserved cysteine through the conserved F or W. The D gene is left open where the match is weak.

TRBV11-3,TRBD2,CASSFAGAYNEQFF
TRBV5-1,TRBD1,CASSSGTGTLPLHF
TRBV11-3,NA,CASSSEWDKNYEQYF
TRBV28,TRBD1,CASLVGQENSPLHF
TRBV2,TRBD1,CASRTTPGGEQYF
TRBV5-4,NA,CASSLWQGTNSPLHF
TRBV7-3,NA,CASSLSGRDTQYF
TRBV6-2/TRBV6-3,NA,CASSYRVERGGVEETQYF
TRBV14,NA,CASSRRGEETQYF
TRBV30,TRBD2,CACTPSGGPLFGELFF
TRBV28,NA,CASSPKLRNYGYTF
TRBV18,NA,CASSPGRQLFYEQYF
TRBV5-1,NA,CASSLGDSYSGNTIYF
TRBV7-6,TRBD1,CASSFGQGLDNEQFF
TRBV11-2,TRBD1,CASSLNRGTWETQYF
TRBV25-1,TRBD1,CASSEGGRGHQPQHF
TRBV18,TRBD1,CASSPLGQGGTEAFF
TRBV15,NA,CATSYGGITDTQYF
TRBV3-1/TRBV3-2,TRBD1,CASSQIGGNYGYTF
TRBV7-8,TRBD2,CASNPVRVGGEETQYF
TRBV27,NA,CASVKGIGLMNTEAFF
TRBV6-4,NA,CASSDAGQSTDTQYF
TRBV6-2/TRBV6-3,TRBD2,CASSGLAGAGEQFF
TRBV7-9,NA,CASSSEQYTDTQYF
TRBV12-2,NA,CASRFAPGQGAGGYTF
TRBV5-1,TRBD2,CASSLDRLANEQFF
TRBV29-1,TRBD2,CSVISGSTDTQYF
TRBV11-3,TRBD1,CASSPGRGTDTQYF
TRBV2,TRBD1,CASRATGGDEQYF
TRBV5-1,TRBD2,CASSLGLAGANTDTQYF
TRBV7-9,NA,CASHFSGHTGYTF
TRBV15,NA,CATSRDPGSQETQYF
TRBV24-1,TRBD1,CATSDFQTGAKDTQYF
TRBV2,NA,CASSENNPTNYGYTF
TRBV4-2,TRBD2,CASSQRSLTSGGEGGELFF
TRBV30,NA,CAWSVSGTDTQYF
TRBV6-5,NA,CATAASGLANYGYTF
TRBV3-1/TRBV3-2,NA,CASSKLGTHYEQYF
TRBV7-3,TRBD2,CASSPGLAGGETQYF
TRBV7-3,NA,CASSPTSSGANVLTF
TRBV7-2,NA,CASSLGRVPYEQYF